A single sample is the source of the 3 T cell receptor beta chains below, sequenced in a study of identical twins. TCRdb recomputed calls from the 5' RACE reads with MiXCR, one row per CDR3 protein. Counted here are about 720,000 distinct CDR3 sequences, 15% to 20% occurring once; the ten biggest clones make up around 13%. These data were likewise used in another study, on T cells expressing NK-cell markers.

Material: PBMCs. The receptors come from a woman aged 18-29 years in good health.

This clonotype appeared many times. This sequence joins TRBV12-3 or TRBV12-4 and TRBJ2-1; the match to TRBD2 covers 10 bases. V lost 4 bases, J lost 4 bases, and 4 bases stayed unmatched. The CDR3 has 15 amino acids. The CDR3 DNA reads TGTGCCAGCAGTTATTTAGCGGGGGGTTACAATGAGCAGTTCTTC. As protein: CASSYLAGGYNEQFF.

In this sample, this clonotype turned up many times. The chain carries TRBV20-1 and TRBJ2-1; 11 nucleotides align to TRBD2. The V gene's germline CDR1 is DFQATT and CDR2 SNEGSKA (reference sequence). Trimming cost V 5 bases and J 2 bases; bases outside gene matches: 5. There are 15 residues in the CDR3. This CDR3 reads CSAYIAGGTYNEQFF. The CDR3 DNA is TGCAGTGCTTACATAGCGGGAGGGACCTACAATGAGCAGTTCTTC.

The chain carries TRBV11-2 and TRBJ2-5; TRBD1 is a possible D gene (6 bases). The CDR3 runs to 16 residues. V lost 5 bases and J lost 4, with 20 bases in between. In germline, CDR1 is SGHAT, CDR2 FQNNGV. CDR3 amino acids: CASSLRQGIGRETQYF. The CDR3 DNA is TGTGCCAGCAGCCTAAGGCAGGGGATCGGTAGAGAGACCCAGTACTTC.